Below, 3 T cell receptor beta chains from the same sample are listed, as sequenced in a study of shared clonotypes between healthy human individuals. Only in-frame clones appear in the TCRdb table, and some are missing; sequencing was by immunoSEQ multiplex PCR. Of about 320,000 clones in the sample, roughly 84% were seen once. Sequences were obtained from memory CD8+ T cells sorted from blood. The subset denotes: CD45RO+ cells pooled with CCR7-negative TemRA cells. The receptors originated from a man in his late teens or twenties in good health.

This clone occurred once. V is TRBV4-1 and J is TRBJ1-1, with D possibly TRBD1 on 6 matching bases. Germline-derived CDR1 and CDR2 are MGHRA and YSYEKL. V was trimmed by 7 bases and J by 0 bases, leaving 15 bases between them. This CDR3 is 15 amino acids long. CDR3 protein: CASNMMGALNTEAFF. The CDR3 coding sequence is TGCGCCAGCAATATGATGGGGGCCTTGAACACTGAAGCTTTCTTT.

The chain uses TRBV27 and TRBJ2-3; 8 positions match TRBD2. Looked up from germline, CDR1 is MNHEY and CDR2 is SMNVEV (reference sequence). V lost 5 bases to trimming and J lost 6 bases; unmatched junction nucleotides: 10. This CDR3 contains 15 residues. CDR3 amino acids: CASSPRGPGGDTQYF. The DNA for the CDR3 is TGTGCCAGCAGTCCTCGGGGGCCGGGGGGGGATACGCAGTATTTT.

The chain uses TRBV14 and TRBJ1-2, with D perhaps TRBD1 (5 bases). CDR3 length: 16 residues. V gave up 0 bases and J gave up 5 bases, with 16 bases separating them. CDR1 SGHDN and CDR2 FVKESK come from the germline V gene. Written as DNA, the CDR3 is TGTGCCAGCAGCCAAGATGCCAAGACAGAGCGGTATGGCTACACCTTC. Amino acids: CASSQDAKTERYGYTF.